This T cell receptor (beta chain) comes out of a study of human T cells and chemical hapten exposure. Via MiXCR, TCRdb re-called the RACE reads, giving one row per CDR3 protein. The sample shows 75,000 to 90,000 distinct CDR3 sequences, around 9.3% of them seen only once. Time point described: patch test 2, 6 weeks after DPC sensitization. The treatment denotes: therapeutic diphenylcyclopropenone sensitization with weekly scalp DPC. Every patch test was put on after a blood sample was taken. From germline, CDR1 is SGDLS and CDR2 YYNGEE. Trimming removed 4 bases at V and 1 base at J, with 10 bases between. The CDR3 is 14 residues long. In its sample, this clonotype was seen many times.

The clonotype originates from a woman aged 45-65 years with alopecia areata. Some clones in this sample may be carry-over from other donors' samples. The source material was whole blood, sampled in connection with sensitization to the hapten diphenylcyclopropenone (DPC). V gene TRBV9 combines with J gene TRBJ2-3; D gene unclear. CDR3 protein: CASSPFVGTDTQYF. CDR3 DNA: TGTGCCAGCAGCCCCTTTGTGGGCACAGATACGCAGTATTTT.